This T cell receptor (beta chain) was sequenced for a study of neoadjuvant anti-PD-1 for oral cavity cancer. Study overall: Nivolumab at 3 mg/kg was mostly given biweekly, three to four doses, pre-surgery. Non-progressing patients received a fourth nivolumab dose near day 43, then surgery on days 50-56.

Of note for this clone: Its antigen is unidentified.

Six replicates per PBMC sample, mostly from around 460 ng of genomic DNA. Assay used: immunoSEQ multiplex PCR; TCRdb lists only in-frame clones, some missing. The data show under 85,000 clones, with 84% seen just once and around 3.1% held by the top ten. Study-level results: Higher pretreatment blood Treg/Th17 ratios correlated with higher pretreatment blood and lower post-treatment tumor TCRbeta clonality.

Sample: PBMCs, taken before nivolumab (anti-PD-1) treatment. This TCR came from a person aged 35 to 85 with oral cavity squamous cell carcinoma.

The CDR3 DNA reads TGTGCCAGCAGTCCCCAGGCTGGGGGTGAAGCTTTCTTT. It specifies CASSPQAGGEAFF. The V and J genes are TRBV27 and TRBJ1-1; possibly TRBD1 for D (5 bases). The length of the CDR3 is 13 residues. The germline V gene has CDR1 MNHEY and CDR2 SMNVEV (reference sequence). Trimming removed 5 bases from V and 7 bases from J, with 14 bases in between.